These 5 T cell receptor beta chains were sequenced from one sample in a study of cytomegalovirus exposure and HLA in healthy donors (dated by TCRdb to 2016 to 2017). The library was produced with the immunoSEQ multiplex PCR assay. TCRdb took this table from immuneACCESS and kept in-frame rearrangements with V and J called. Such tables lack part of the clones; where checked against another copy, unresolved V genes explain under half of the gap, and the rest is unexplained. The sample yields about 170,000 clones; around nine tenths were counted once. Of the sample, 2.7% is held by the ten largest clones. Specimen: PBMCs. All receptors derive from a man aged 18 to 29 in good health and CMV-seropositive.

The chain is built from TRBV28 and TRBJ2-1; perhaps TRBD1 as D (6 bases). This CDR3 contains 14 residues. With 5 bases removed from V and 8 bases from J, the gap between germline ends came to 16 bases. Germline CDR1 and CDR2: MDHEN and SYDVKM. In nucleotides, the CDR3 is TGTGCCAGCAGTACCTACAGGGTAGACGATGAGCAGTTCTTC. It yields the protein CASSTYRVDDEQFF.

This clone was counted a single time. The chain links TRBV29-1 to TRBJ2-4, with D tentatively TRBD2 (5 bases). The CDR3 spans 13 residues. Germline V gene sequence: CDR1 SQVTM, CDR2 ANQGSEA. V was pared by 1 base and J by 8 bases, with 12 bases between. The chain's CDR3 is CSVEVAGGDIQYF. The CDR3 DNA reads TGCAGCGTTGAAGTCGCTGGAGGAGACATTCAGTACTTC.

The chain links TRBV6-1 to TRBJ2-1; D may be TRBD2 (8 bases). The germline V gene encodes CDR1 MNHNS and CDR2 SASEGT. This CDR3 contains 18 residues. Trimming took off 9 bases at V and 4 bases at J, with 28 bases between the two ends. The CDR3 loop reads CASREFSGGLAGYNEQFF. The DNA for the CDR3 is TGTGCCAGTCGTGAATTTTCAGGGGGGCTAGCGGGTTACAATGAGCAGTTCTTC.

In DNA, the CDR3 is TGTGCCAGCAGCATTGGGACTAGCGGCTACGAGCAGTACTTC. Protein sequence: CASSIGTSGYEQYF. The J gene is TRBJ2-7, the V gene TRBV9, with 11 bases lining up with TRBD2. The germline V gene has CDR1 SGDLS and CDR2 YYNGEE. The J segment lost 3 bases and the V segment lost 4 bases, leaving 3 bases of the junction unmatched. This CDR3 region has 14 residues.

CDR3 nucleotide sequence: TGTGCCAGCCTTTTGGGGGACTTGGGGTTCTTC. Translation: CASLLGDLGFF. The rearrangement links TRBV7-2 to TRBJ2-1, with D possibly TRBD2 on 6 matching bases. The V and J ends lost 8 bases and 15 bases respectively, with 17 bases between them. CDR1 SGHTA and CDR2 FQGNSA come from the germline V gene. CDR3 length: 11 residues. Variable domain in full (rest from reference TRBV7-2 and TRBJ2-1): GAGVSQSPSNKVTEKGKDVELRCDPISGHTALYWYRQSLGQGLEFLIYFQGNSAPDKSGLPSDRFSAERTGGSVSTLTIQRTQQEDSAVYLCASLLGDLGFFGPGTRLTVL.